This record covers a single T cell receptor (beta chain). The entry originates in a study of blood T cell repertoires in COVID-19. Study overall: Samples came from the United States, Italy and Spain, spanning acute and convalescent COVID-19.

Using immunoSEQ multiplex PCR, the repertoire was profiled, and TCRdb retains in-frame clones only, with some absent. The data show roughly 300,000 clones, around nine tenths seen once. Germline values: CDR1 LGHNA, CDR2 YSLEER. Trimming cost V 0 bases and J 3 bases; bases outside gene matches: 8. This CDR3 spans 18 amino acids. The chain employs TRBV4-3 and TRBJ2-2; 9 positions match TRBD1. The clonotype was recovered from a woman in her thirties who had recovered from COVID-19. Sequencing was performed on PBMCs or T cells enriched from blood (not recorded which). CDR3 DNA: TGCGCCAGCAGCCAAGAGGTGGACAGGGGAAGATACACCGGGGAGCTGTTTTTT. Translated, it gives CASSQEVDRGRYTGELFF.